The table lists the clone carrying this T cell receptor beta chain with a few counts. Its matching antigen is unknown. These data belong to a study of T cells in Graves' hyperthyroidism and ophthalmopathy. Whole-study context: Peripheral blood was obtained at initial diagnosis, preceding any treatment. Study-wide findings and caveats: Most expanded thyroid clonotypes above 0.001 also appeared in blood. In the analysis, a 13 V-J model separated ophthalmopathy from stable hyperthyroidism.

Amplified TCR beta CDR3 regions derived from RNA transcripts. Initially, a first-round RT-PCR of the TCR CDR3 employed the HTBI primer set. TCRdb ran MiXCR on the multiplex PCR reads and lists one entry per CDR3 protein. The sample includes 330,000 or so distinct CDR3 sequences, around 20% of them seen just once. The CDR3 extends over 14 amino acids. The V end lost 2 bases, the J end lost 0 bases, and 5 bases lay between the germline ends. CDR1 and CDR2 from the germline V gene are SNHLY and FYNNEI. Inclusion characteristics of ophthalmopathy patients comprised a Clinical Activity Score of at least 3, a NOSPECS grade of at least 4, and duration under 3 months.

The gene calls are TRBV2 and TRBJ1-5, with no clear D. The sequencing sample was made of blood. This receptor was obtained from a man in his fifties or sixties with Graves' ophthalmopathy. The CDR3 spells CASSELSSNQPQHF. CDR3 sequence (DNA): TGTGCCAGCAGTGAATTGAGTAGCAATCAGCCCCAGCATTTT.